The TCR beta chain described here comes from a study of blood T cell repertoires in COVID-19. Germline V lookup: CDR1 SGHRS, CDR2 YFSETQ. This CDR3 has 15 residues. Trimming took off 3 bases at V and 4 bases at J, with 14 bases between the two ends. Libraries were prepared by immunoSEQ multiplex PCR; TCRdb keeps only in-frame clonotypes and omits some of them. This table has 210,000 or so clones, more than 75% appearing once. The chain carries TRBV5-1 and TRBJ2-1; tentatively, D is TRBD1 (5 bases). The sample was peripheral blood. This clonotype was sampled from a woman aged 40-49 years with acute or convalescent COVID-19. CDR3: CASSSPGSVYNEQFF. In nucleotides, the CDR3 is TGCGCCAGCAGCTCCCCAGGGTCGGTTTACAATGAGCAGTTCTTC.